Each of the 11 T cell receptor beta chains below was sequenced from the same sample in a study of cytomegalovirus exposure and HLA in healthy donors. PCR employed 60 Vbeta and 13 Jbeta primers. Generated by immunoSEQ multiplex PCR, the TCRdb table keeps only in-frame clones and is missing some. There are about 140,000 clones in the sample; around four fifths occur only once, and 2% to 2.5% lies in the top ten. Sequenced: PBMCs. These receptors came from a man aged 30 to 39 in good health and CMV-seronegative.

The CDR3 sequence is CASTRLVRGNTEAFF. CDR3 bases: TGTGCCAGCACCCGATTGGTACGGGGGAACACTGAAGCTTTCTTT. The chain joins TRBV6-1 to TRBJ1-1; D is undetermined. The V and J ends lost 7 bases and 1 base respectively, with 16 bases between them. CDR1 and CDR2 (germline): MNHNS, SASEGT. CDR3 size: 15 residues.

In this sample, this clone turned up once. This chain joins TRBV6-5 and TRBJ1-1, with TRBD1 identical over 7 bases. J gave up 2 bases and V 4 bases, and 4 bases lay outside the gene matches. The CDR3 is 14 residues long. CDR1 and CDR2 from the germline V gene are MNHEY and SVGAGI. The CDR3 loop is CASSFDRDNTEAFF. The CDR3 DNA reads TGTGCCAGCAGTTTCGACAGGGACAACACTGAAGCTTTCTTT.

The chain uses TRBV2 and TRBJ2-1; TRBD2 matches 8 bases. Germline V CDR1 and CDR2: SNHLY, FYNNEI. The junction had 8 bases not matched to a gene; V was cut back by 3 bases and J by 4 bases. The CDR3 covers 16 residues. CDR3 sequence: CASSEIGGRLYNEQFF. CDR3 DNA sequence: TGTGCCAGCAGTGAGATCGGCGGGAGGCTTTACAATGAGCAGTTCTTC. Filled out from reference TRBV2 and TRBJ2-1, the complete variable domain reads EPEVTQTPSHQVTQMGQEVILRCVPISNHLYFYWYRQILGQKVEFLVSFYNNEISEKSEIFDDQFSVERPDGSNFTLKIRSTKLEDSAMYFCASSEIGGRLYNEQFFGPGTRLTVL.

This chain connects TRBV6-5 to TRBJ2-7; D is uncertain. CDR3 size: 13 residues. Trimming took off 2 bases at V and 1 base at J, with 6 bases between the two ends. Per the germline V gene, CDR1 is MNHEY and CDR2 is SVGAGI. The CDR3 sequence is CASSYAGSYEQYF. The CDR3 region has the DNA TGTGCCAGCAGTTACGCCGGGTCCTACGAGCAGTACTTC.

The genes are TRBV9 and TRBJ2-7, with 10 positions matching TRBD1. CDR3 length equals 15 residues. J lost 0 bases, V lost 2 bases, and 2 bases had no gene match. Germline CDR1 SGDLS, CDR2 YYNGEE. CDR3 bases: TGTGCCAGCAGCGTGACAGGGGGCTTCTCCTACGAGCAGTACTTC. This encodes CASSVTGGFSYEQYF.

J is TRBJ2-5 and V is TRBV7-8; 7 bases are shared with TRBD1. V gave up 7 bases and J gave up 3 bases; unmatched junction bases: 2. This CDR3 is built from 12 residues. Germline CDR1 is SGHVS and CDR2 is FQNEAQ. The CDR3 protein is CASTTGEETQYF. Here the CDR3 DNA reads TGTGCCAGCACTACAGGGGAAGAGACCCAGTACTTC.

In this sample, this clone turned up a few times. The V call is TRBV5-4, the J call TRBJ2-1, with 8 bases fitting TRBD2. Germline values: CDR1 SGHNT, CDR2 YYREEE (reference sequence). The V and J ends lost 4 bases and 3 bases, in that order; junction bases with no gene match: 3. The CDR3 is 14 amino acids. DNA for the CDR3: TGTGCCAGCAGCCCGGCGGGAGGCTACAATGAGCAGTTCTTC. It translates to CASSPAGGYNEQFF.

The gene calls are TRBV9 and TRBJ1-1; 7 bases match TRBD1. With V trimmed by 5 bases and J by 0 bases, 7 bases remained unmatched. From germline, CDR1 is SGDLS and CDR2 YYNGEE. The CDR3 is 15 amino acids. CDR3 DNA: TGTGCCAGCAGGGGGACAGCAGATATGAACACTGAAGCTTTCTTT. Translated: CASRGTADMNTEAFF.

In regard to this clone: At one end, the junction sequence differs from germline, possibly due to a read error. This sequence joins TRBV30 and TRBJ1-5, with D perhaps TRBD1 (6 bases). CDR3 length: 14 residues. The germline V gene has CDR1 GTSNPN and CDR2 SVGIG (reference sequence). CDR3 DNA: TGTGCCTGGAGTTCTGGGGGCGCGGGTCAGCCCCAGAATTTT. Its protein product is CAWSSGGAGQPQNF.

The genes are TRBV6-5 and TRBJ1-2, with 8 bases aligning to TRBD1. Germline V gene sequence: CDR1 MNHEY, CDR2 SVGAGI. The CDR3 runs 15 residues. The ends lost 2 bases at V and 7 bases at J; junction bases unmatched: 9. In nucleotides, the CDR3 is TGTGCCAGCAGTTACCTCAGTGGCAGGGGGCCTGGCTACACCTTC. The encoded protein is CASSYLSGRGPGYTF.

V and J are TRBV6-6 and TRBJ2-3, with 8 bases lining up with TRBD2. Unmatched junction bases numbered 12, after V lost 7 bases and J lost 6 bases. Germline V gene lookup returns CDR1 MNHNY and CDR2 SVGAGI (reference sequence). This CDR3 has 15 amino acids. CDR3 sequence: CASTVAGGAWDTQYF. CDR3 nucleotides: TGTGCCAGCACGGTGGCGGGAGGAGCGTGGGATACGCAGTATTTT.